This T cell receptor (beta chain) is drawn from a study of CD8+ T cells in alopecia areata. V gave up 3 bases and J gave up 2 bases, with 8 bases separating them. Germline V gene lookup returns CDR1 MDHEN and CDR2 SYDVKM. This CDR3 is built from 13 residues. Once RNA had been extracted, it was reverse transcribed into cDNA to act as the sequencing template. TCRdb keeps only in-frame clones here, not all; method: immunoSEQ multiplex PCR. The sample lists about 120,000 clones; around three fifths were seen once. Treatment denoted: oral pan-JAK inhibitor, 5-10 mg twice daily. The input for sequencing was CD8+ T cells sorted from blood, taken at week 24, from a patient treated with tofacitinib. The receptor's source is a human donor with alopecia areata. The chain links TRBV28 to TRBJ2-7, with D tentatively TRBD1 (6 bases). The CDR3 region is CASSFGGTYEQYF. The CDR3 DNA reads as TGTGCCAGCAGTTTTGGGGGCACCTACGAGCAGTACTTC.